These 13 T cell receptor beta chains were all obtained from the same sample, sequenced in a study of blood T cell repertoires in COVID-19. Sequencing used immunoSEQ multiplex PCR; TCRdb keeps in-frame clones, though not all of them. The sample holds 310,000 or so clones, 70% to 90% seen once. Specimen: peripheral blood. The receptors come from a young woman who had recovered from COVID-19.

J is TRBJ2-1 and V is TRBV5-1; weak D call: TRBD1 (5 bases). CDR1 is SGHRS and CDR2 is YFSETQ in the germline V gene. V was cut by 2 bases and J by 8 bases, with 11 bases left in between. The CDR3 is made up of 13 amino acids. The CDR3: CASSLQDLYEQFF. The CDR3 DNA sequence: TGCGCCAGCAGCTTACAGGATTTGTATGAGCAGTTCTTC.

This chain uses TRBV25-1 with TRBJ2-3; 10 bases align to TRBD1. V lost 9 bases to trimming and J lost 14 bases; unmatched junction nucleotides: 5. CDR3 length: 10 amino acids. Per the germline V gene, CDR1 is MGHDK and CDR2 is SYGVNS. DNA of the CDR3: TGTGCCAGTAGGGACAGGGGACTGTATTTT. It encodes CASRDRGLYF.

This clone was detected once. This sequence joins TRBV19 and TRBJ1-5; D may be TRBD1 (6 bases). The CDR3 has 19 residues. From germline, CDR1 is LNHDA and CDR2 SQIVND (reference sequence). Trimming stripped 1 base from V and 3 bases from J, with 22 bases between. The CDR3 DNA reads as TGTGCCAGTAGTATAGCCGGGGGCGGGGGAGCGGGCACCAATCAGCCCCAGCATTTT. It yields the protein CASSIAGGGGAGTNQPQHF. The full variable domain, its missing parts supplied by reference TRBV19 and TRBJ1-5, is DGGITQSPKYLFRKEGQNVTLSCEQNLNHDAMYWYRQDPGQGLRLIYYSQIVNDFQKGDIAEGYSVSREKKESFPLTVTSAQKNPTAFYLCASSIAGGGGAGTNQPQHFGDGTRLSIL.

V gene TRBV14 combines with J gene TRBJ2-7, with D tentatively TRBD2 (6 bases). Germline assignment: CDR1 SGHDN and CDR2 FVKESK. Between the trimmed V and J ends, which lost 3 bases and 7 bases, there was a span of 16 bases. The CDR3 spans 14 residues. CDR3 nucleotides: TGTGCCAGCAGCCAGGGACTCCTAGGGGTAGAGCAGTACTTC. This translates into CASSQGLLGVEQYF.

The chain uses TRBV3-1 (or the pseudogene TRBV3-2) and TRBJ2-5; TRBD2 agrees at 13 bases. The length of the CDR3 is 16 residues. V lost 1 base to trimming and J lost 1 base; unmatched junction nucleotides: 0. Germline lookup yields CDR1 LGHDT and CDR2 YNNKEL (reference sequence). CDR3 in DNA: TGTGCCAGCAGCCAAGGGACTAGCGGGGGCCAAGAGACCCAGTACTTC. Translating it yields CASSQGTSGGQETQYF.

J is TRBJ2-1 and V is TRBV27, with D possibly TRBD2 on 6 matching bases. This CDR3 region has 13 residues. Germline assignment: CDR1 MNHEY and CDR2 SMNVEV (reference sequence). The V end lost 6 bases, the J end lost 9 bases, and 15 bases lay between the germline ends. The CDR3 DNA reads TGTGCCAGCAGGGATAGACTAGTGACTGAGCAGTTCTTC. It translates to CASRDRLVTEQFF.

This chain connects TRBV7-2 to TRBJ2-1, with TRBD2 matching 8 bases. CDR3 size: 15 residues. V shed 5 bases and J 5 bases; nucleotides not matched to a gene: 8. CDR1 is SGHTA, CDR2 FQGNSA, per germline. The CDR3 protein is CASSGRRGGNNEQFF. The CDR3 DNA sequence: TGTGCCAGCAGCGGACGCCGGGGGGGAAACAATGAGCAGTTCTTC.

This clone was seen ten or more times. This sample also contains other DNA sequences that code for the same CDR3. The rearrangement joins TRBV7-9 to TRBJ2-7; TRBD2 might be the D (5 bases). The V and J ends lost 5 bases and 0 bases respectively, with 8 bases between them. Germline V CDR1 and CDR2: SEHNR, FQNEAQ (reference sequence). The CDR3 is 13 residues long. CDR3 residues: CASSTGSSYEQYF. DNA for the CDR3: TGTGCCAGCAGCACGGGGTCCTCCTACGAGCAGTACTTC. Variable domain in full (rest from reference TRBV7-9 and TRBJ2-7): DTGVSQNPRHKITKRGQNVTFRCDPISEHNRLYWYRQTLGQGPEFLTYFQNEAQLEKSRLLSDRFSAERPKGSFSTLEIQRTEQGDSAMYLCASSTGSSYEQYFGPGTRLTVT.

In this sample, this clone turned up once. The chain has TRBV10-2 and TRBJ1-5; tentatively, D is TRBD1 (6 bases). The CDR3 extends over 16 amino acids. Germline CDR1 WSHSY, CDR2 SAAADI. V was trimmed by 6 bases and J by 2 bases, leaving 17 bases between them. The DNA for the CDR3 is TGCGCCAGCAGCGCCGGGACAAATCCCGGCAATCAGCCCCAGCATTTT. This translates into CASSAGTNPGNQPQHF.

This clone was counted only a few times. The chain joins TRBV24-1 to TRBJ1-6, with D uncertain. V lost 5 bases and J lost 5, with 9 bases in between. The CDR3 consists of 14 residues. CDR1 is KGHDR and CDR2 is SFDVKD in the germline V gene. The CDR3 DNA reads as TGTGCCACCAGTGCTCCGGCGGATAATTCACCCCTCCACTTT. Protein: CATSAPADNSPLHF.

This sequence joins TRBV4-2 and TRBJ1-4; 9 nucleotides align to TRBD1. Germline V lookup: CDR1 LGHNA, CDR2 YNFKEQ. The CDR3 spans 15 residues. V gave up 2 bases and J gave up 2 bases; unmatched junction bases: 0. The CDR3 DNA reads TGTGCCAGCAGCCAAACAGGGGGCACTAATGAAAAACTGTTTTTT. This sequence encodes CASSQTGGTNEKLFF.

The chain uses TRBV6-5 and TRBJ1-5, with D uncertain. The CDR3 covers 15 residues. V was trimmed by 5 bases and J by 0 bases, leaving 11 bases between them. The germline gives CDR1 MNHEY, CDR2 SVGAGI. As DNA, the CDR3 is TGTGCCAGCAGTAGCGGGCTATATAGCAATCAGCCCCAGCATTTT. Translating gives CASSSGLYSNQPQHF.

V gene TRBV6-2 or TRBV6-3 combines with J gene TRBJ2-7, with 9 bases aligning to TRBD1. Germline-derived CDR1 and CDR2 are MNHEY and SVGEGT. V shed 2 bases and J 5 bases; nucleotides not matched to a gene: 10. The CDR3 runs 16 residues. DNA for the CDR3: TGTGCCAGCAGTTACCCCAGGGGACAGGGTACCGACGAGCAGTACTTC. Its translation is CASSYPRGQGTDEQYF.